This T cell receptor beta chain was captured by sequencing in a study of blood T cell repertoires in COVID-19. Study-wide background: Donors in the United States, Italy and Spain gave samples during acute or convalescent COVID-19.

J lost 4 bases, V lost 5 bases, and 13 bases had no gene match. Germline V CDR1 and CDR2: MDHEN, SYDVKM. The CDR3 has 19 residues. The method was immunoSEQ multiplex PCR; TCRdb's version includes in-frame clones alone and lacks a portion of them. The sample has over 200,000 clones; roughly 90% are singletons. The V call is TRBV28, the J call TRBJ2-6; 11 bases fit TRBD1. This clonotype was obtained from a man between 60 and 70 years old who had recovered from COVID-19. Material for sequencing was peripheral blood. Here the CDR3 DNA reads TGTGCCAGCAGTCTCCCTGCTGGACAGGGGGCGCGAGGGGCCAACGTCCTGACTTTC. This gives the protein CASSLPAGQGARGANVLTF.